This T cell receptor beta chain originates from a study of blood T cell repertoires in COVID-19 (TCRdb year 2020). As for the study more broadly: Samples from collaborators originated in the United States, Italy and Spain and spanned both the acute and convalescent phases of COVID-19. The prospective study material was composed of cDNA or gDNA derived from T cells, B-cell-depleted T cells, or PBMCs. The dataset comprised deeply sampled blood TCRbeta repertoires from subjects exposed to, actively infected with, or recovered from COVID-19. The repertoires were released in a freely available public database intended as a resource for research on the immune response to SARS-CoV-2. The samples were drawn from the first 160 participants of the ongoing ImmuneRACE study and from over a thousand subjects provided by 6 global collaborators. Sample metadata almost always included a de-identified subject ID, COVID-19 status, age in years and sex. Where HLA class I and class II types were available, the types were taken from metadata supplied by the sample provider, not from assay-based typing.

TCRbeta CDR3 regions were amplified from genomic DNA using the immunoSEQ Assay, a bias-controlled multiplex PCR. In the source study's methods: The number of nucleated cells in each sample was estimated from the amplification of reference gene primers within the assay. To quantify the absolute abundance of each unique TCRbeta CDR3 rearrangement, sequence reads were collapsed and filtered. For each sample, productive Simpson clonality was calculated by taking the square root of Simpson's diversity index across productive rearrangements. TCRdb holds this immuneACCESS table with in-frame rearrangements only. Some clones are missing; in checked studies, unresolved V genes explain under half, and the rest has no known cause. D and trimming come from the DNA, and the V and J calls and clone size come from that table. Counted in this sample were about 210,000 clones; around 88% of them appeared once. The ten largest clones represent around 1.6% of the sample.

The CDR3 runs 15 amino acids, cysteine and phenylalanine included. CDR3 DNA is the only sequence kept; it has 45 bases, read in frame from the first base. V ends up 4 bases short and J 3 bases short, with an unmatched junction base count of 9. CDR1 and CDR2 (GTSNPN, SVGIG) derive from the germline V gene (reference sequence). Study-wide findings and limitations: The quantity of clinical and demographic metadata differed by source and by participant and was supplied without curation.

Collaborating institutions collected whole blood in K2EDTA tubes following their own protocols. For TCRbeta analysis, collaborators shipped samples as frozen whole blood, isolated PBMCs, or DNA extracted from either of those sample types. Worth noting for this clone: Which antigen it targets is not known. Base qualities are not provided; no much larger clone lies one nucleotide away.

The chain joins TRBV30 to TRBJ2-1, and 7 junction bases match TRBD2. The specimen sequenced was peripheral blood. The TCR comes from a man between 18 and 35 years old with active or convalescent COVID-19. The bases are TGTGCCTGGACAAGGGGAGGGAGCTTCTACAATGAGCAGTTCTTC. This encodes CAWTRGGSFYNEQFF.